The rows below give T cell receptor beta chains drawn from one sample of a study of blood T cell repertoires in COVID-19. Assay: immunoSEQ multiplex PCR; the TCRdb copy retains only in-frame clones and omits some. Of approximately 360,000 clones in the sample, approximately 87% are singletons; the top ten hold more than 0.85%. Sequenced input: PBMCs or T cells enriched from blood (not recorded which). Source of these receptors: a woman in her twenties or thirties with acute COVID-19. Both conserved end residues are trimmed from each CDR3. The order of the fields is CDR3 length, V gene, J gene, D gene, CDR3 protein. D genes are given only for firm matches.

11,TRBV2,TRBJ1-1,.,ASGGRMNTEAF
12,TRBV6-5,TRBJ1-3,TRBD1,ASTDRGLGNTIY
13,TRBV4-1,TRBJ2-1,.,ASSQAGDYYNEQF
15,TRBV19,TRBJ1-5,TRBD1,ASSPKTGTGGAQPQH
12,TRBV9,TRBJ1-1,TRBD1,ASSSWTGDTEAF
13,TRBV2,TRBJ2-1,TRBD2,ASSGSGGLYNEQF
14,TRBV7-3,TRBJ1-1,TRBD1,ASSLGTGGGYTEAF
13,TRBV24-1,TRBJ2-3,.,ATSHTGEETDTQY
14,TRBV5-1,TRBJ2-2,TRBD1,ASSSAGTGGSGELF
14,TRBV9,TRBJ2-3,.,ASSGVGSGGTDTQY
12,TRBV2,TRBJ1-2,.,ASSPLVLLNGYT
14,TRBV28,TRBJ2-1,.,ASSLGAAKTYNEQF
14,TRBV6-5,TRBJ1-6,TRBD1,ASSYRDRGPNSPLH
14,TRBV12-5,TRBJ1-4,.,ASGLTRLTRDEKLF
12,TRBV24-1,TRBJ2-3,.,ATSDYEGSDTQY
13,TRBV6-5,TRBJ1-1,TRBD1,ASRNTGAGGTEAF
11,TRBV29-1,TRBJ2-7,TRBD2,SVQTSGTYEQY
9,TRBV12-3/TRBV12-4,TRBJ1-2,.,ASSPGEGYT
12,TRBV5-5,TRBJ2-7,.,ASSYQRGPYEQY
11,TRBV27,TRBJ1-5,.,ASRSGDNQPQH
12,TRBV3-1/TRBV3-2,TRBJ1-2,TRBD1,ASSQKQGAYGYT
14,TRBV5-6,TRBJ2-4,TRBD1,ASSQDRVVAKNIQY
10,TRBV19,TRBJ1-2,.,ASSAGLYGYT
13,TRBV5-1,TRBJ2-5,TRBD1,ASSLAGTGEETQY
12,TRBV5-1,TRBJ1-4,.,ASKWTYGAEKLF
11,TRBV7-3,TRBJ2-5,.,ASSLTPGETQY
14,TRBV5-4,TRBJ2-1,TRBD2,ASSLMPSGTYNEQF
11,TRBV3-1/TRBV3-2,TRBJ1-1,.,ASSQRENTEAF